The 25 T cell receptor beta chains given below trace back to one sample, sequenced in a study of blood T cell dynamics during melanoma immunotherapy. Time point defined: pre-treatment baseline. Sequencing used immunoSEQ multiplex PCR; TCRdb keeps in-frame clones, though not all of them. The repertoire holds roughly 1,600 clones, with approximately 80% as singletons. This material consisted of blood, taken from a patient treated with checkpoint blockade. The receptors were gathered from a human donor with melanoma.

The chain is built from TRBV19 and TRBJ2-1; TRBD2 aligns across 14 bases. The CDR3 is 15 residues long. The germline V gene encodes CDR1 LNHDA and CDR2 SQIVND (reference sequence). V dropped 6 bases and J dropped 9; count of bases not matched to a gene: 7. The CDR3 DNA is TGTGCCAGTAGCTCGACTAGCGGGGGGGGAATTGAGCAGTTCTTC. As protein: CASSSTSGGGIEQFF.

Notes on this clone: One junction end does not reproduce the germline sequence, and a read error may be involved. DNA of the CDR3: TGTGCTAGCAGCTTAGGGGGGGCCATGGGCACAGATACGCAGTATTTT. It translates to CASSLGGAMGTDTQYF. This sequence joins TRBV7-7 and TRBJ2-3, with TRBD2 as a possible D gene (7 bases). Germline-derived CDR1 and CDR2 are SSHAT and FNYEAQ (reference sequence). The CDR3 is made up of 16 amino acids. The full variable domain, its missing parts supplied by reference TRBV7-7 and TRBJ2-3, is GAGVSQSPRYKVTKRGQDVTLRCDPISSHATLYWYQQALGQGPEFLTYFNYEAQPDKSGLPSDRFSAERPEGSISTLTIQRTEQRDSAMYRCASSLGGAMGTDTQYFGPGTRLTVL.

This clone came up a few times. This chain uses TRBV19 with TRBJ2-1; 9 nucleotides line up with TRBD1. CDR1 and CDR2 from the germline V gene are LNHDA and SQIVND (reference sequence). The CDR3 is 16 amino acids. Trimming at V came to 7 bases and at J to 4 bases, leaving 11 bases not matched to a gene. This CDR3 reads CASTDGRGQGYNEQFF. The CDR3 DNA reads as TGTGCCAGTACCGATGGGAGGGGACAGGGATACAATGAGCAGTTCTTC.

The chain joins TRBV5-1 to TRBJ2-5; TRBD2 agrees at 9 bases. J lost 4 bases, V lost 2 bases, and 6 bases had no gene match. The CDR3 is 15 residues long. Per the germline V gene, CDR1 is SGHRS and CDR2 is YFSETQ. The CDR3 sequence: CASSFGAGGGETQYF. CDR3 bases: TGCGCCAGCAGCTTCGGAGCGGGGGGAGGAGAGACCCAGTACTTC.

The chain employs TRBV19 and TRBJ1-2; D remains unclear. The CDR3 contains 13 residues. Between the trimmed V and J ends, which lost 10 bases and 4 bases, there was a span of 16 bases. The germline V gene has CDR1 LNHDA and CDR2 SQIVND (reference sequence). This CDR3 is CATRREDLYGYTF. CDR3 DNA: TGTGCCACTCGGAGAGAGGACCTCTATGGCTACACCTTC.

V usage is TRBV9 and J usage is TRBJ2-3; 7 nucleotides agree with TRBD2. V trimming: 7 bases; J trimming: 1 base; junction bases outside the gene matches: 12. Germline CDR1 SGDLS, CDR2 YYNGEE. The CDR3 spans 16 residues. CDR3: CASGPRDYSGTDTQYF. The DNA for the CDR3 is TGTGCCAGCGGGCCTCGGGACTATAGTGGCACAGATACGCAGTATTTT.

The chain is built from TRBV7-2 and TRBJ1-1; 8 nucleotides align to TRBD1. CDR3 length equals 14 residues. Trimming removed 2 bases from V and 5 bases from J; junction bases left unmatched: 4. Germline CDR1 SGHTA, CDR2 FQGNSA. CDR3 coding DNA: TGTGCCAGCAGCTTACAGGGGGCGCGTACTGAAGCTTTCTTT. It yields the protein CASSLQGARTEAFF.

The genes are TRBV6-5 and TRBJ1-1; D is unclear. The CDR3 length is 15 residues. Trimming left V 5 bases short and J 2 bases short, with 15 bases between. Germline CDR1 is MNHEY and CDR2 is SVGAGI. The CDR3 loop is CASSPRAVSNTEAFF. Written as DNA, the CDR3 is TGTGCCAGCAGTCCCCGAGCAGTGTCAAACACTGAAGCTTTCTTT.

This clone was seen once. For the CDR3, the DNA is TGTGCCAGCAGCCTCGGTGGGACCGGGGAGCTGTTTTTT. This sequence encodes CASSLGGTGELFF. The chain carries TRBV7-3 and TRBJ2-2; D is undetermined. The germline V gene has CDR1 SGHTA and CDR2 FQGTGA. The CDR3 runs to 13 residues. Trimming pared 5 bases from V and 5 bases from J, leaving 9 bases between.

The chain uses TRBV4-3 and TRBJ1-5, with D hard to call. CDR1 is LGHNA, CDR2 YSLEER, per germline. The CDR3 sequence is 15 residues long. V shed 0 bases and J shed 1 base, with 7 bases lying between them. CDR3 nucleotide sequence: TGCGCCAGCAGCCAAGAACGGCGGAGCAATCAGCCCCAGCATTTT. Its protein is CASSQERRSNQPQHF.

The genes are TRBV7-6 and TRBJ1-4; perhaps TRBD1 as D (5 bases). Per germline, CDR1 SGHVS and CDR2 FNYEAQ. The V and J ends lost 5 bases and 7 bases respectively, with 11 bases between them. The length of the CDR3 is 13 residues. The CDR3 DNA is TGTGCCAGCAGCACTCGACAGCCTGAAAAACTGTTTTTT. Protein: CASSTRQPEKLFF.

The genes are TRBV11-3 and TRBJ1-2, with a tentative D call TRBD1 (6 bases). V lost 3 bases, J lost 2 bases, and 10 bases lay in between. The CDR3 extends over 14 amino acids. CDR1 SGHNT and CDR2 YENEEA come from the germline V gene. The CDR3 DNA sequence: TGTGCCAGCAGCTTCTCACAGGGCAACTATGGCTACACCTTC. It yields the protein CASSFSQGNYGYTF.

This CDR3 is CASSKGWGWPYNSPLHF. The CDR3 DNA is TGTGCCAGCAGCAAAGGGTGGGGATGGCCCTATAATTCACCCCTCCACTTT. The genes are TRBV21-1 and TRBJ1-6. TRBV21-1 corresponds to a pseudogene. CDR3 size: 17 residues.

The chain is built from TRBV4-3 and TRBJ2-3; TRBD2 matches 8 bases. Germline CDR1 is LGHNA and CDR2 is YSLEER. CDR3 size: 16 residues. With V trimmed by 0 bases and J by 5 bases, 7 bases remained unmatched. CDR3 coding DNA: TGCGCCAGCAGCCAAGATGTGGGCGGGGGGTTAGATACGCAGTATTTT. This gives the protein CASSQDVGGGLDTQYF.

The V gene is TRBV7-2, the J gene TRBJ2-5; either TRBD1 or TRBD2 may fit D (5 bases each). Germline CDR1 reads SGHTA; CDR2 reads FQGNSA. Trimming took off 4 bases at V and 2 bases at J, with 11 bases between the two ends. The CDR3 length is 14 residues. CDR3 nucleotide sequence: TGTGCCAGCAGCTCCGAGTGGGGGCAAGAGACCCAGTACTTC. It codes for CASSSEWGQETQYF.

This clone has only one observation. The rearrangement links TRBV30 to TRBJ1-1, with D possibly TRBD1 on 6 matching bases. V was cut by 5 bases and J by 1 base, with 11 bases left in between. The CDR3 loop spans 13 amino acids. Per the germline V gene, CDR1 is GTSNPN and CDR2 is SVGIG (reference sequence). The CDR3 spells CAWAQQGNTEAFF. For the CDR3, the DNA is TGTGCCTGGGCCCAACAGGGGAACACTGAAGCTTTCTTT.

The genes are TRBV7-9 and TRBJ2-2; TRBD1 is a possible D gene (6 bases). The CDR3 has 16 amino acids. Germline V gene lookup returns CDR1 SEHNR and CDR2 FQNEAQ (reference sequence). Trimming removed 6 bases from V and 7 bases from J, with 21 bases in between. The CDR3 bases are TGTGCCAGCAGTTTCACAGACTCAGGGGCGAACGGGGAGCTGTTTTTT. Amino acids: CASSFTDSGANGELFF. Combining the CDR3 with reference TRBV7-9 and TRBJ2-2 gives the whole variable domain DTGVSQNPRHKITKRGQNVTFRCDPISEHNRLYWYRQTLGQGPEFLTYFQNEAQLEKSRLLSDRFSAERPKGSFSTLEIQRTEQGDSAMYLCASSFTDSGANGELFFGEGSRLTVL.

J is TRBJ1-3 and V is TRBV2, with 7 bases lining up with TRBD1. After removal of 3 bases from V and 3 bases from J, the junction contained 8 bases not matched to a gene. This CDR3 comprises 16 residues. Germline V gives CDR1 SNHLY, CDR2 FYNNEI. CDR3 sequence reads: CASSDGGRGGGNTIYF. The CDR3 bases are TGTGCCAGCAGTGATGGAGGCAGGGGGGGTGGAAACACCATATATTTT.

The chain recombines TRBV9 with TRBJ2-3; perhaps TRBD2 as D (5 bases). V was pared by 3 bases and J by 0 bases, with 11 bases between. Germline CDR1 and CDR2: SGDLS and YYNGEE. This CDR3 spans 15 amino acids. DNA of the CDR3: TGTGCCAGCAGCGGGACTGGCACTAGCACAGATACGCAGTATTTT. As protein: CASSGTGTSTDTQYF.

This clone appeared once. The V and J genes are TRBV10-2 and TRBJ2-7; the match to TRBD2 covers 10 bases. J gave up 2 bases and V 7 bases, and 5 bases lay outside the gene matches. The V gene's germline CDR1 is WSHSY and CDR2 SAAADI. CDR3 length: 14 residues. The CDR3 bases are TGCGCCAGCACCCGAGCGGGGGGGGCCTACGAGCAGTACTTC. This translates into CASTRAGGAYEQYF.

The chain recombines TRBV7-9 with TRBJ1-4, with a weak D call TRBD1 (6 bases). Germline V lookup: CDR1 SEHNR, CDR2 FQNEAQ (reference sequence). The CDR3 has 15 residues. Trimming pared 4 bases from V and 4 bases from J, leaving 13 bases between. CDR3 coding DNA: TGTGCCAGCAGCTCCCAGAGGGGGGATAATGAAAAACTGTTTTTT. Translating it yields CASSSQRGDNEKLFF.

The chain links TRBV6-5 to TRBJ1-1; D gene uncertain. The CDR3 runs 13 residues. Germline CDR1 reads MNHEY; CDR2 reads SVGAGI. V was clipped by 6 bases and J by 1 base, with 9 bases between them. The CDR3 loop is CASSRTGNTEAFF. The CDR3 nucleotides read TGTGCCAGCAGCCGTACTGGGAACACTGAAGCTTTCTTT.

This sequence joins TRBV7-2 and TRBJ2-3, with 9 positions matching TRBD2. The CDR3 length is 18 residues. Germline V lookup: CDR1 SGHTA, CDR2 FQGNSA. The V segment lost 1 base and the J segment 0 bases; nucleotides outside the gene matches: 8. CDR3 protein: CASSLEGLARLSTDTQYF. DNA for the CDR3: TGTGCCAGCAGCTTAGAGGGACTAGCTAGGCTTAGCACAGATACGCAGTATTTT.

The rearrangement uses TRBV4-3 and TRBJ1-6; D is unresolved. V lost 0 bases to trimming and J lost 12 bases, with 9 bases between them. Germline-derived CDR1 and CDR2 are LGHNA and YSLEER. CDR3 length: 13 amino acids. The CDR3 protein is CASSQDRSLPLHF. Here the CDR3 DNA reads TGCGCCAGCAGCCAAGATAGGTCCCTACCCCTCCACTTT.

In this sample, this clone turned up a few times. The chain is built from TRBV9 and TRBJ1-2; 9 nucleotides match TRBD1. V was clipped by 0 bases and J by 8 bases; unmatched bases: 11. This CDR3 region has 16 residues. Germline V gives CDR1 SGDLS, CDR2 YYNGEE. The CDR3 bases are TGTGCCAGCAGCGTAGCTATCCGGACAGGGGTTGACGGCTACACCTTC. It specifies CASSVAIRTGVDGYTF. The full variable domain, its missing parts supplied by reference TRBV9 and TRBJ1-2, is DSGVTQTPKHLITATGQRVTLRCSPRSGDLSVYWYQQSLDQGLQFLIQYYNGEERAKGNILERFSAQQFPDLHSELNLSSLELGDSALYFCASSVAIRTGVDGYTFGSGTRLTVV.